The sample holds a few counts of the clone carrying this T cell receptor beta chain. Its antigen is currently unknown. The data were produced by immunoSEQ multiplex PCR, yet TCRdb's version contains in-frame clones alone and is incomplete. The sample lists roughly 31,000 clones; about 80% were seen once. The source of the sample is a study of a mutant IDH1 vaccine in newly diagnosed glioma. Study context: First vaccine doses came 4-6 weeks after radiotherapy alone, or with temozolomide cycles. V12 corresponded to week 35 and V13 to week 47. Whole-study results and caveats: Pseudoprogression apparently lacked any relation to changes in top peripheral T cell clonotypes. A vaccine-induced immune response developed in around 92% of the patients.

The CDR3 is made up of 17 amino acids. V lost 3 bases to trimming and J lost 5 bases; unmatched junction nucleotides: 6. Germline CDR1 MDHEN, CDR2 SYDVKM. The time point denotes: week 47, end of study. Vaccinated patients received 300 ug of mutant IDH1 20-mer peptide per dose, with topical imiquimod. The V call is TRBV28, the J call TRBJ2-2, with 13 bases aligning to TRBD2. This clonotype was obtained from a man aged 25 to 40 with glioma. Specimen: PBMCs, collected from a glioma patient whose treatment included an IDH1 peptide vaccine. The DNA of the CDR3 is TGTGCCAGCAGTTTTGGACTAGCGGGAGACTTGACCGGGGAGCTGTTTTTT. Its translation is CASSFGLAGDLTGELFF.